The present T cell receptor beta chain was sequenced within a study of shared clonotypes between healthy human individuals (dated by TCRdb to the early 2020s). About the investigation overall: Three men and a couple of women, aged 18 to 49 years, made up the cohort. For each donor, CD4 naive and CD4 memory were each run on three plates, CD8 naive on two plates, and CD8 memory on one plate. The study deeply sequenced blood TCR repertoires of 5 or 6 healthy adults to estimate repertoire size and the extent of clonotype sharing between individuals. To increase sequencing depth and limit assay-specific biases, TCR repertoire library preparation and sequencing were carried out by different laboratories using diverse techniques. Per donor, leukapheresis produced somewhere between about 0.94 and 8.9 billion PBMCs. The full study reports these points: Even with the large sequencing depth, rarefaction of the sorted-subset datasets indicated that sequencing was incomplete. Based on pairwise subsampling, the degree of clonotype sharing among donors was expected to be affected by sequencing depth. Compared with non-shared clonotypes, the clonotypes found in all four sorted-subset donors had higher generation probabilities. When several donors were compared, the shared fraction of clonotypes was 5% to 6.5% for naive CD4, 3% to 4% for naive CD8, roughly 2.5% for memory CD4, and 0.4% for memory CD8. Larger estimated clonotype richness was generally found for naive subsets than for memory subsets. Only blood was sampled, and tissue TCR repertoires likely differ from those in blood. Because the study included a small number of donors, the genetic and exposure-history diversity represented was limited.

The V and J ends are trimmed by 2 bases and 2 bases, leaving 10 bases between them. Its CDR3 holds 15 amino acids, cysteine through phenylalanine. Only the CDR3 region is kept as DNA, spanning 45 bases read in frame from base 1. Sequences WSHSY (CDR1) and SAAADI (CDR2) are obtained from the germline V gene. Using the deep immunoSEQ assay, multiplex PCR amplified TCR CDR3 regions from genomic DNA. Genomic DNA extracted from each cell subset was distributed evenly over all wells of several immunoSEQ 96-well plates, and each plate served as one replicate. For sorted subsets, approximately 200 ng of genomic DNA, equivalent to roughly 30,000 T cell genomes, went into each replicate PCR. Purified libraries were quantified with a Qubit 3.0 fluorometer, sized on a Bioanalyzer 2100, and re-quantified with the KAPA Library Quantification kit. Each immunoSEQ 96-well plate was sequenced on its own single-read 150-cycle Illumina NextSeq 550 flow cell. On the study's bioinformatics: Because the immunoSEQ output held only junctional sequences and lacked quality scores, the filtering could not match the filtering applied to full-length reads. To assign V/J genes and CDR3, sequences were annotated against IMGT germline references using PyIR, a Python wrapper for IgBLAST v1.9. Reads with weak V/J assignments (E-value above 1e-6), missing CDR3, stop codons, out-of-frame junctions, or ambiguous translated residues were removed. V3J clonotypes were defined by identical inferred V gene, J gene, and CDR3 amino acid sequence. To compute the percentage overlap between repertoires, the number of shared unique clonotypes was divided by the size of the smaller repertoire. Richness of each repertoire was evaluated using RTK rarefaction, the Chao1 estimator, and Recon v2.1 estimates of unobserved clonotypes. OLGA was used to compute generation probabilities for all TCRbeta clonotypes that the gDNA method yielded from a handful of donors. Imported from immuneACCESS, the table was reduced by TCRdb to in-frame sequences with V and J called. These copies leave out some clones; in studies compared against another copy, an unresolved V gene accounts for under half, and the cause of the remainder is not known. V and J calls plus clone size are reproduced from that table; the DNA served to infer D and trimming. In this sample the table shows around 2.1 million clones, 90% to 97% of which occur a single time. About 0.13% of the sample is held by the ten biggest clonotypes.

The donors were healthy, HIV-negative adults who had no recently reported acute infections or vaccinations. Every donor was a Caucasian adult living in Nashville, Tennessee, USA. CD4+ T cells were enriched by magnetic negative selection; naive cells were then positively selected on CD45RA, and the negative fraction formed the memory subset. Blood was collected by leukapheresis, and PBMCs were isolated by Ficoll-Histopaque density gradient centrifugation and then cryopreserved in liquid nitrogen vapor phase. Analytical flow cytometry was used to check the purity and quantity of each magnetically sorted T cell population. Genomic DNA was isolated from every sorted fraction and measured by UV absorbance on a Nanodrop 2000c. As concerns this clone: Its antigen specificity is not known. The sample holds no much larger clone one base away, and base qualities are not on file.

The rearrangement joined TRBV10-2 to TRBJ1-5; the D gene assignment is ambiguous. The sequenced sample consisted of naive CD4+ T cells sorted from blood. Interpreted using the paper, the cell subset or site label stands for: CD45RA+ positively selected. This clonotype was obtained from a young man in good health. The DNA is as follows: TGCGCCAGCAGTGAGCTGCGGCCGGGCAATCAGCCCCAGCATTTT. It encodes CASSELRPGNQPQHF.